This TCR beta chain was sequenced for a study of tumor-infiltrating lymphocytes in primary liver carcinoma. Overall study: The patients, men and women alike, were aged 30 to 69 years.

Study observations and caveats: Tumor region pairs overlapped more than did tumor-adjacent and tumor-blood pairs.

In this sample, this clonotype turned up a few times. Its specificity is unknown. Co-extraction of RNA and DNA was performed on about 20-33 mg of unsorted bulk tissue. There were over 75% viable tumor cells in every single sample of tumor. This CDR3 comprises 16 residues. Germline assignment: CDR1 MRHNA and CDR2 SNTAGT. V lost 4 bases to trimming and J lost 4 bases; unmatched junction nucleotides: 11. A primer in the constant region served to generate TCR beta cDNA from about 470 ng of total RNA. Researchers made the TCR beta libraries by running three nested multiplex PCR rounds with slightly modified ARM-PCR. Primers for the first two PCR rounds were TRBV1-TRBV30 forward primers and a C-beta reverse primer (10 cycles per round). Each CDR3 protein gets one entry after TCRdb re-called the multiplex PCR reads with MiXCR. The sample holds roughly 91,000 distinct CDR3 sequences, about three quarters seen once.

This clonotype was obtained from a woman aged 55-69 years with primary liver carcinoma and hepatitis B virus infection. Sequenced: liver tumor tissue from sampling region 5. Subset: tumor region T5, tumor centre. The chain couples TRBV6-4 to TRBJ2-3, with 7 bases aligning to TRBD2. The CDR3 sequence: CASSVGGEGGADTQYF. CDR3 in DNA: TGTGCCAGCAGTGTGGGAGGGGAGGGCGGCGCAGATACGCAGTATTTT.